The 13 T cell receptor beta chains given below trace back to one sample, sequenced in a study of regulatory T cells in long-lasting Graves disease. Time point in this sample: newly diagnosed GD, antithyroid drugs for less than 3 months. Preparation of the TCR library used RNA extracted from PBMCs. TCR beta libraries were built with iRepertoire HTBI primers and Arm-PCR of CDR3 regions. TCRdb analysed the multiplex PCR reads with MiXCR anew, one entry per CDR3 protein. In the table there are about 540,000 distinct CDR3 sequences, 13% of which are singletons. The same sample was also used in a study of T cells in Graves' hyperthyroidism and ophthalmopathy.

The sample was peripheral blood mononuclear cells (PBMCs), taken at new diagnosis, from a patient treated with antithyroid drugs. Every receptor here comes from a man aged 25 to 40 with Graves disease.

This clonotype was detected once. With a much larger clone just one base away, this may be a read error. It is likely a read error, because the conserved phenylalanine at the end of the CDR3 is missing. The rearrangement uses TRBV19 and TRBJ2-7, with D perhaps being TRBD1 or TRBD2 (5 bases each). Deletions cut 6 bases from V and 3 bases from J, with 21 bases between. CDR3 length: 16 amino acids. Germline CDR1 is LNHDA and CDR2 is SQIVND (reference sequence). The DNA of the CDR3 is TGTGCCAGTAGCAGAAATACCGGGACCGGAGGCTACGAGCAGTACCTC. Its protein is CASSRNTGTGGYEQYL.

The V gene is TRBV12-3 or TRBV12-4, the J gene TRBJ1-5; perhaps TRBD1 as D (5 bases). V was pared by 2 bases and J by 11 bases, with 10 bases between. There are 12 residues in the CDR3. The CDR3 loop reads CASSLFGGAQHF. The CDR3 DNA follows: TGTGCCAGCAGTTTATTTGGGGGAGCCCAGCATTTT.

This clonotype was seen repeatedly, ten times or more. This sequence joins TRBV28 and TRBJ2-3; the match to TRBD1 covers 10 bases. Germline CDR1 MDHEN, CDR2 SYDVKM. With 4 bases clipped from V and 4 bases from J, the junction kept 8 bases outside the gene matches. The CDR3 extends over 16 amino acids. This CDR3 is CASSSRRTGGPDTQYF. The CDR3, as DNA: TGTGCCAGCAGTTCACGGCGGACAGGGGGTCCAGATACGCAGTATTTT.

In its sample, this clonotype was seen many times. The chain recombines TRBV12-3 or TRBV12-4 with TRBJ2-3, with 8 nucleotides matching TRBD2. Trimming removed 4 bases from V and 4 bases from J; junction bases left unmatched: 10. CDR3 size: 16 residues. DNA of the CDR3: TGTGCCAGCAGTTGGCCTAGCGGGCTCGGGGCAGATACGCAGTATTTT. Residues: CASSWPSGLGADTQYF.

The chain joins TRBV19 to TRBJ2-7; 12 bases are a match to TRBD2. After removal of 6 bases from V and 3 bases from J, the junction contained 15 bases not matched to a gene. This CDR3 spans 18 amino acids. Germline values: CDR1 LNHDA, CDR2 SQIVND (reference sequence). The CDR3 loop reads CASSLTWTSGNQYYEQYF. In nucleotides, the CDR3 is TGTGCCAGTAGCTTAACATGGACTAGCGGGAACCAATACTACGAGCAGTACTTC.

This clonotype occurred many times. The chain couples TRBV4-2 to TRBJ2-5, with D perhaps assigned TRBD1 or TRBD2 (5 bases each). Germline CDR1 reads LGHNA; CDR2 reads YNFKEQ. The CDR3 runs to 17 residues. Trimming shortened V by 0 bases and J by 1 base, and 15 bases separated the two germline ends. The chain's CDR3 is CASSQDFGGWGQETQYF. DNA of the CDR3: TGTGCCAGCAGCCAAGATTTTGGGGGATGGGGCCAAGAGACCCAGTACTTC.

The gene calls are TRBV24-1 and TRBJ2-2; no firm D call. Per the germline V gene, CDR1 is KGHDR and CDR2 is SFDVKD. This CDR3 contains 13 residues. Trimming took off 3 bases at V and 4 bases at J, with 5 bases between the two ends. CDR3 sequence reads: CATSDRPTGELFF. CDR3 nucleotides: TGTGCCACCAGTGATCGGCCCACCGGGGAGCTGTTTTTT.

This clonotype came up many times. The chain combines TRBV20-1 with TRBJ2-7; 12 bases match TRBD2. Germline CDR1 is DFQATT and CDR2 is SNEGSKA (reference sequence). With V trimmed by 0 bases and J by 3 bases, 6 bases remained unmatched. The CDR3 extends over 16 amino acids. CDR3 residues: CSARDGLAGGNYEQYF. In DNA form, the CDR3 reads TGCAGTGCTAGAGACGGGCTAGCGGGAGGGAACTACGAGCAGTACTTC.

This clonotype was detected many times. The chain has TRBV7-9 and TRBJ1-1; 9 nucleotides align to TRBD1. V shed 5 bases, J shed 3 bases, and the junction held 7 bases outside the gene matches. CDR3 length equals 15 residues. In germline, CDR1 is SEHNR, CDR2 FQNEAQ (reference sequence). The CDR3 coding sequence is TGTGCCAGCAGCATTCCCGGGACAGGGTACACTGAAGCTTTCTTT. It is translated as CASSIPGTGYTEAFF.

This chain links TRBV27 with TRBJ2-1, with 10 positions matching TRBD2. Germline V gene lookup returns CDR1 MNHEY and CDR2 SMNVEV (reference sequence). CDR3 length: 16 residues. V lost 6 bases to trimming and J lost 7 bases; unmatched junction nucleotides: 12. CDR3 coding DNA: TGTGCCAGCAGGCAGTATAGCGGGGGGCCGGGAAATGAGCAGTTCTTC. The encoded protein is CASRQYSGGPGNEQFF.

This clonotype was recorded many times. The rearrangement uses TRBV12-5 and TRBJ2-1; possible D gene TRBD1, 5 bases. The CDR3 is made up of 14 amino acids. V gave up 5 bases and J gave up 7 bases, with 15 bases separating them. The V gene's germline CDR1 is LGHNT and CDR2 FRNRAP. The CDR3 bases are TGTGCTAGTGGTCTAGGCCAGGGCAGGAATGAGCAGTTCTTC. This sequence encodes CASGLGQGRNEQFF.

The CDR3 DNA reads as TGTGCCAGCAGCCTTCACCCTAGGAGGAACATTCAGTACTTC. As protein: CASSLHPRRNIQYF. The V call is TRBV2, the J call TRBJ2-4; D possibly corresponds to TRBD2 (5 bases). CDR3 length equals 14 residues. In germline, CDR1 is SNHLY, CDR2 FYNNEI. Trimming took off 6 bases at V and 7 bases at J, with 16 bases between the two ends. Supplemented by reference TRBV2 and TRBJ2-4, the full variable domain reads EPEVTQTPSHQVTQMGQEVILRCVPISNHLYFYWYRQILGQKVEFLVSFYNNEISEKSEIFDDQFSVERPDGSNFTLKIRSTKLEDSAMYFCASSLHPRRNIQYFGAGTRLSVL.

In this sample, this clonotype turned up many times. The chain recombines TRBV20-1 with TRBJ2-1; tentatively, D is TRBD2 (5 bases). Trimming took 5 bases from V and 9 from J, leaving 23 bases between them. Per germline, CDR1 DFQATT and CDR2 SNEGSKA (reference sequence). This CDR3 has 15 amino acids. CDR3 protein: CSARAGGGDRSEQFF. For the CDR3, the DNA is TGCAGTGCTCGTGCCGGAGGCGGAGATAGGTCTGAGCAGTTCTTC.